This TCR beta chain was recovered during a study of blood T cell repertoires in COVID-19. As for the study in general: Sources were T cells, B-cell-depleted T cells, or PBMCs; the material itself was cDNA or gDNA.

The table came from immunoSEQ multiplex PCR; TCRdb's copy has only in-frame clones and leaves some out. Altogether 150,000 to 250,000 clones are present, around 90% being singletons, with the ten largest covering approximately 2.1%. Cohorts were determined from participant-reported clinical history. The germline V gene has CDR1 SGHNT and CDR2 YYREEE (reference sequence). The CDR3 extends over 15 amino acids. V was clipped by 4 bases and J by 7 bases; unmatched bases: 5. The specimen sequenced was PBMCs or T cells enriched from blood (not recorded which). The TCR sequence derives from a woman aged 25-40 years who had recovered from COVID-19. The chain uses TRBV5-4 and TRBJ2-1; TRBD2 agrees at 13 bases. The CDR3 here is CASSPGLAGTNEQFF. CDR3 in DNA: TGTGCCAGCAGCCCGGGACTAGCGGGGACTAATGAGCAGTTCTTC.